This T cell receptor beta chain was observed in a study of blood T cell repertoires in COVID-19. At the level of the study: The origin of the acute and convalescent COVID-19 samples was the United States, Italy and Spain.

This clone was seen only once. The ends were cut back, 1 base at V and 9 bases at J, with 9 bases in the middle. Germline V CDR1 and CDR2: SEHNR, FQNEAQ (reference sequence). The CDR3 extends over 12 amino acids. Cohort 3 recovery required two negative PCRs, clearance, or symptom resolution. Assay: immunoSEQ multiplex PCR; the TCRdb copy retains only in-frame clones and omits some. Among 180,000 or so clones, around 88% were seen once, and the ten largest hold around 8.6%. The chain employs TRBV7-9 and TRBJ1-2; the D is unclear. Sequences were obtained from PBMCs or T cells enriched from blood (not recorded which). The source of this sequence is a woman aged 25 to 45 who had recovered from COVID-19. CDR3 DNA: TGTGCCAGCAGCTTAGTAGTCGGGAGCTACACCTTC. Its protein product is CASSLVVGSYTF.